The source of this T cell receptor (beta chain) is a study of T cells in Graves' hyperthyroidism and ophthalmopathy (dated 2019 in TCRdb). Broadly, across the study: Peripheral blood samples were taken at the time of initial diagnosis, prior to any treatment. According to the paper, TCR Vbeta CDR3 sequencing was carried out on 135 peripheral blood samples, which came from fewer than 50 ophthalmopathy, around 74 hyperthyroidism and 17 progressor patients. The study also compared thyroid tissue and blood T-cell repertoires from roughly 6 Graves' hyperthyroidism patients. For training and testing, the 100 patients in the discovery cohort were randomly divided in a 7:3 ratio. To identify TCR V-J signatures that set the groups apart, the researchers used a discovery cohort of 100 patients, made up of roughly 45 with Graves' ophthalmopathy and some 60 with stable Graves' hyperthyroidism. Prospective prediction of ophthalmopathy was tested in an independent validation cohort of 18 to 20 hyperthyroidism patients and 17 patients who later progressed to ophthalmopathy. After sampling, hyperthyroidism patients received methimazole starting at 30 mg daily, and ophthalmopathy patients received high-dose intravenous methylprednisolone. Results the study describes overall, beyond this receptor: In validation, the model predicted progression to ophthalmopathy a median of around six months before onset, with over 60% sensitivity and almost 75% specificity. No statistical method was used to set the sample size in advance, and investigators knew the group allocation. Ophthalmopathy was separated from stable hyperthyroidism by a 13 V-J signature model, with 85% to 90% sensitivity and approximately 81% specificity obtained in cross-validation and 80%/75% obtained in testing. Blood samples also contained most of the expanded thyroid clonotypes (frequency above 0.001), which suggests that blood repertoires may reflect thyroid immune responses.

Regarding this clonotype: This receptor's antigen is unknown. No much larger clone exists at a distance of one base, and base qualities are not known.

TCR beta CDR3 regions were amplified from RNA transcripts. A first-round RT-PCR of the TCR CDR3 used the HTBI primer set with the Qiagen OneStep RT-PCR kit. Libraries were constructed in a second round of multiplex PCR, after which size selection and purification were carried out. Sequencing of the libraries was done on an Illumina HiSeq2000 using paired-end 100 bp reads. In the paper's pipeline: SOAPnuke was used to process the raw data, throwing out any read that contained adapters or uncalled bases, had a mean Phred below 15, or lacked an exact constant-primer or identifier match. High-quality paired reads were merged using COPE v1.2.5, and each unique nucleotide sequence was defined as a clonotype. MiTCR v1.1 was used to align the clonotypes against IMGT TRBV, TRBD and TRBJ reference segments. The analysis was restricted to V-J combinations with a frequency above 0.0001, which together covered roughly 99% of the repertoires. The TCS score was defined as F50 (clonal expansion) divided by E x V (chaos), with BLOSUM62-based TCRdist calculated between CDR3 peptides within each V-J. Welch's t-statistics and random forest reduced 514 V-J features to under 15, which were used in a naive Bayes classifier (R e1071). TCRdb applied fastp at Q25 and MiXCR to the public reads, then kept only in-frame beta chains. Every distinct CDR3 protein forms one entry, paired with its most common genes and DNA. The V and J calls here are based on TCRdb, not the publication. In all, the sample holds around 500,000 distinct CDR3 sequences, and around a fifth of those were seen once. The ten largest account for around 47% of the sample.

CDR1 and CDR2 are read off the germline V gene (reference sequence) as GTSNPN and SVGIG. The junction shows trimming of 2 bases on V and 4 bases on J, plus 8 bases between the germline ends. CDR3 length: 12 amino acids, cysteine to phenylalanine. Only the CDR3 DNA is retained, 36 bases long and in frame from the first base. Ophthalmopathy patients had moderately to severely active disease, with a Clinical Activity Score of 3 or more, a NOSPECS grade of 4 or more, and a disease duration of less than 3 months. Any patient with an uncontrolled infection, another autoimmune disease, pregnancy or lactation was excluded. Clinical symptoms, serum thyroxine and TRAb, thyroid ultrasound, and orbital computed tomography formed the basis for the diagnoses. Ficoll-Paque density gradient centrifugation was used to isolate PBMCs from under 11 ml of fresh peripheral blood. Trizol reagent was used to extract total RNA, and RNA quality was then checked on an Agilent 2100 Bioanalyzer.

The chain joins TRBV30 to TRBJ1-2; the D gene is possibly TRBD1, with 5 bases matching. The sequenced sample was blood. This receptor was obtained from a woman in her seventies with Graves' ophthalmopathy. The DNA sequence reads TGTGCCTGGAGTCCAGGGCCCTATGGCTACACCTTC. Its protein reads: CAWSPGPYGYTF. Reference TRBV30 and TRBJ1-2 genes cover what lies past the CDR3, so the full variable domain is SQTIHQWPATLVQPVGSPLSLECTVEGTSNPNLYWYRQAAGRGLQLLFYSVGIGQISSEVPQNLSASRPQDRQFILSSKKLLLSDSGFYLCAWSPGPYGYTFGSGTRLTVV.